The 5 T cell receptor beta chains in this list originate from one sample, sequenced in a study of shared T cell receptors in the human thymus. The data were produced by immunoSEQ multiplex PCR, yet TCRdb's version contains in-frame clones alone and is incomplete. The sample has more than 300,000 clones, just under 95% seen once; the top ten hold approximately 0.02%. The material sequenced was thymocytes. These receptors were taken from a human donor.

The genes are TRBV7-3 and TRBJ1-5; tentatively, D is TRBD1 (5 bases). With 3 bases removed from V and 5 bases from J, the gap between germline ends came to 20 bases. The germline gives CDR1 SGHTA, CDR2 FQGTGA. The CDR3 is 17 residues long. As DNA, the CDR3 is TGTGCCAGCAGCTTTTGGGGGTTAGGCTGGATCGATCAGCCCCAGCATTTT. Translating it yields CASSFWGLGWIDQPQHF.

The chain couples TRBV6-4 to TRBJ1-2; possible D gene TRBD1, 6 bases. Trimming left V 0 bases short and J 8 bases short, with 10 bases between. This CDR3 comprises 13 residues. CDR1 and CDR2 from the germline V gene are MRHNA and SNTAGT. CDR3 protein: CASSDSWGLGYTF. CDR3 DNA sequence: TGTGCCAGCAGTGACTCCTGGGGGCTGGGCTACACCTTC.

A note on this clone: The junction departs from the called germline gene at one end, perhaps through a read error. The chain uses TRBV4-3 and TRBJ2-7; D is perhaps TRBD2 (6 bases). The CDR3 is made up of 17 amino acids. The germline gives CDR1 LGHNA, CDR2 YSLEER. The CDR3 DNA is TGCGCCAGCAGCCAGGGGACCGCGGGGAGCCTGGGGTACGAGCGGTACTTC. Translating gives CASSQGTAGSLGYERYF.

This rearrangement joins TRBV28 to TRBJ2-1, with a tentative D call TRBD2 (6 bases). Germline-derived CDR1 and CDR2 are MDHEN and SYDVKM. This CDR3 contains 14 residues. Trimming took off 1 base at V and 5 bases at J, with 9 bases between the two ends. The CDR3 here is CASSLLVADNEQFF. The DNA for the CDR3 is TGTGCCAGCAGTTTATTAGTAGCGGACAATGAGCAGTTCTTC.

The chain carries TRBV5-6 and TRBJ1-2; 8 bases agree with TRBD1. CDR3 size: 16 residues. Per germline, CDR1 SGHDT and CDR2 YYEEEE. Trimming removed 0 bases from V and 3 bases from J; junction bases left unmatched: 7. CDR3 sequence: CASSLEFQQGDYGYTF. The CDR3 DNA reads TGTGCCAGCAGCTTGGAATTTCAACAGGGGGACTATGGCTACACCTTC.